The clone carrying this T cell receptor beta chain was found a few times. The study recruited people aged roughly 18 to 95 years across 24 US areas. These data belong to a study of blood T cell repertoires in COVID-19. The CDR3 contains 14 residues. V was pared by 2 bases and J by 5 bases, with 12 bases between. CDR1 SEHNR and CDR2 FQNEAQ come from the germline V gene (reference sequence). Profiling relied on immunoSEQ multiplex PCR, and the TCRdb table lists in-frame clones only, not all of them. The sample includes 200,000 to 250,000 clones, 75% to 85% of them seen just once. The sequencing input was PBMCs or T cells enriched from blood (not recorded which). The source is a man under 40 with acute COVID-19. The chain joins TRBV7-9 to TRBJ1-1, with D possibly being TRBD1 (6 bases). The CDR3 region has the DNA TGTGCCAGCAGCTTATTGGCAGGGGCGACTGAAGCTTTCTTT. This encodes CASSLLAGATEAFF.